This record concerns one T cell receptor (beta chain) sequence. Splitting the CD4+ cells yielded a CD45RA+ naive subset and a CD45RA-negative memory subset. This entry comes from a study of shared clonotypes between healthy human individuals. Genomic DNA belonging to each subset was distributed in equal measure over several immunoSEQ plates. Data came from immunoSEQ multiplex PCR; TCRdb stores just in-frame clones and leaves some out. The table lists some 2,500,000 clones, roughly 90% of them singletons, with about 0.41% in the top ten. Per germline, CDR1 MNHNS and CDR2 SASEGT. With V trimmed by 0 bases and J by 5 bases, 8 bases remained unmatched. CDR3 size: 16 residues.

This TCR was recovered from a man between 18 and 29 years old in good health. Some clones in this sample may be carry-over from other donors' samples. Input material: naive CD4+ T cells from PBMCs. As for subset: CD45RA+ positively selected. V is TRBV6-1 and J is TRBJ2-5; 8 nucleotides align to TRBD1. For the CDR3, the DNA is TGTGCCAGCAGTGAAGCGTGGCAGGGGGCTTGGGAGACCCAGTACTTC. Residues: CASSEAWQGAWETQYF.